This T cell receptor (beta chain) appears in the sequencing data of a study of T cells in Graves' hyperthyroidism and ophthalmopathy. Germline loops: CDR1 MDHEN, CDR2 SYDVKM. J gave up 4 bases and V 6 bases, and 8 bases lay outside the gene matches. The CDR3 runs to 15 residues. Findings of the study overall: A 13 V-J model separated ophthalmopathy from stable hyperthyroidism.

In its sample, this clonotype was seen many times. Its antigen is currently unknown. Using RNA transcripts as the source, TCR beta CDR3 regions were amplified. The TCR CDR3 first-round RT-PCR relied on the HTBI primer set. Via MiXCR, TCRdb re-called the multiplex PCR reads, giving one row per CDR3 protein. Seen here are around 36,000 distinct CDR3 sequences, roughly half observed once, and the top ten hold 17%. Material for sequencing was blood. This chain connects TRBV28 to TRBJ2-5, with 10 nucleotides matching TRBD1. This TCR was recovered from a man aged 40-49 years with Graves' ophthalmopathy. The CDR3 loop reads CASSHRQGAAETQYF. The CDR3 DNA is TGTGCCAGCAGCCACCGACAGGGGGCGGCAGAGACCCAGTACTTC. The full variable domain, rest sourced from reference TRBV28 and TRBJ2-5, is DVKVTQSSRYLVKRTGEKVFLECVQDMDHENMFWYRQDPGLGLRLIYFSYDVKMKEKGDIPEGYSVSREKKERFSLILESASTNQTSMYLCASSHRQGAAETQYFGPGTRLLVL.